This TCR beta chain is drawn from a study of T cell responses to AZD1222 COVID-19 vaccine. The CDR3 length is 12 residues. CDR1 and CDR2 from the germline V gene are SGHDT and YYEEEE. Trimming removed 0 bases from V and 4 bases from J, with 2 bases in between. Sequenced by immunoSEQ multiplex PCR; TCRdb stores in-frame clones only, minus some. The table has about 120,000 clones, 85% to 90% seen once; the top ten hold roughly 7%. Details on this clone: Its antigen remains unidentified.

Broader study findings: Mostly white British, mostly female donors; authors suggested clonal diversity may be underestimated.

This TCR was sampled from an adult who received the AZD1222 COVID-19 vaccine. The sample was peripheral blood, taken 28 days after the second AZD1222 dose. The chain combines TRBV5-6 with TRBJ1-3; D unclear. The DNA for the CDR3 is TGTGCCAGCAGCTTGGTCGGAAACACCATATATTTT. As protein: CASSLVGNTIYF.